This T cell receptor beta chain was recovered during a study of cytotoxic CD8 clonotypes in ibrutinib-treated CLL. About the research overall: Samples had a mean of approximately 270,000 productive templates and approximately 90,000 productive rearrangements.

This CDR3 has 14 amino acids. The V gene's germline CDR1 is SGHKS and CDR2 YYEKEE (reference sequence). V was trimmed by 4 bases and J by 5 bases, leaving 13 bases between them. Comments on this clone: Its specificity is unknown.

Findings and caveats of the study: Baseline levels were approached again at progression, after clonality had risen at ibrutinib response. Pretreatment clonality was elevated relative to age-matched healthy donors and paralleled circulating CD8+ T-cell counts.

Profiling relied on immunoSEQ multiplex PCR, and the TCRdb table lists in-frame clones only, not all of them. The sample has approximately 330,000 clones; around four fifths are singletons. This TCR came from a human donor with chronic lymphocytic leukemia. The rearrangement links TRBV5-5 to TRBJ1-5; D possibly corresponds to TRBD1 (6 bases). This specimen consisted of PBMCs, obtained before ibrutinib treatment. The CDR3 region is CASSRDTSYQPQHF. In DNA form, the CDR3 reads TGTGCCAGCAGCCGGGACACCAGTTATCAGCCCCAGCATTTT.